These 18 T cell receptor beta chains came from one sample sequenced in a study of T-cell memory formation after mild COVID-19. TCRdb redid the calling of the 5' RACE reads with MiXCR, one entry per CDR3 protein. This sample has 150,000 to 200,000 distinct CDR3 sequences, with around a fifth found just once. The specimen sequenced was PBMCs or a T cell subset sorted from them (not recorded which). These receptors came from an adult woman who had mild COVID-19 (a few samples of this study predate the infection). Cell type and time point are not known.

The V call is TRBV10-3, the J call TRBJ2-7; no definite D call. The CDR3 runs to 12 residues. V lost 4 bases, J lost 3 bases, and 7 bases lay in between. From germline, CDR1 is ENHRY and CDR2 SYGVKD. Here the CDR3 reads CAISADLYEQYF. CDR3 sequence (DNA): TGTGCCATCAGTGCGGACCTCTACGAGCAGTACTTC.

The chain combines TRBV6-2 or TRBV6-3 with TRBJ2-3; no definite D call. This CDR3 has 16 residues. Germline V gene lookup returns CDR1 MNHEY and CDR2 SVGEGT. Trimming pared 2 bases from V and 2 bases from J, leaving 14 bases between. The CDR3 region has the DNA TGTGCCAGCAGTTACCTTCCTCTAGAGGTCACAGATACGCAGTATTTT. Protein: CASSYLPLEVTDTQYF.

V gene TRBV12-3 or TRBV12-4 combines with J gene TRBJ2-7, with TRBD2 matching over 9 bases. V shed 8 bases and J 6 bases; nucleotides not matched to a gene: 11. This CDR3 spans 14 amino acids. This CDR3 reads CASGLAGSPGEQYF. The DNA of the CDR3 is TGTGCCAGCGGGCTAGCGGGATCCCCGGGCGAGCAGTACTTC.

The chain combines TRBV30 with TRBJ2-1; D gene ambiguous. The V and J ends lost 3 bases and 6 bases respectively, with 12 bases between them. The germline gives CDR1 GTSNPN, CDR2 SVGIG (reference sequence). This CDR3 region has 13 residues. This CDR3 is CAWSPSVVNEQFF. The DNA for the CDR3 is TGTGCCTGGAGCCCCTCGGTAGTCAATGAGCAGTTCTTC.

This sequence joins TRBV12-3 or TRBV12-4 and TRBJ2-7; 7 bases fit TRBD1. The CDR3 runs to 12 residues. Trimming took 6 bases from V and 3 from J; bases not matched to a gene: 2. The CDR3 DNA sequence: TGTGCCAGCAGACAGGGGCACTACGAGCAGTACTTC. It encodes CASRQGHYEQYF.

The chain combines TRBV5-6 with TRBJ2-7; D possibly corresponds to TRBD2 (6 bases). Per germline, CDR1 SGHDT and CDR2 YYEEEE. This CDR3 spans 15 amino acids. The V end lost 2 bases, the J end lost 0 bases, and 12 bases lay between the germline ends. CDR3 sequence (DNA): TGTGCCAGCAGCTTTGGAGGGGTTAACTCCTACGAGCAGTACTTC. It translates to CASSFGGVNSYEQYF.

This clonotype has more than one count but fewer than ten. The genes are TRBV9 and TRBJ2-5; TRBD2 aligns across 8 bases. CDR1 and CDR2 from the germline V gene are SGDLS and YYNGEE. The junction had 12 bases not matched to a gene; V was cut back by 3 bases and J by 2 bases. There are 17 residues in the CDR3. The CDR3 here is CASSETTVLAGQETQYF. In nucleotides, the CDR3 is TGTGCCAGCAGCGAAACAACGGTATTAGCGGGACAAGAGACCCAGTACTTC.

V gene TRBV7-9 combines with J gene TRBJ2-3, with D perhaps matching TRBD2 (6 bases). The V and J ends lost 5 bases and 0 bases respectively, with 12 bases between them. This CDR3 contains 15 residues. Per the germline V gene, CDR1 is SEHNR and CDR2 is FQNEAQ (reference sequence). In nucleotides, the CDR3 is TGTGCCAGCAGCCCAGGGAGGTCTAGCACAGATACGCAGTATTTT. Protein sequence: CASSPGRSSTDTQYF.

This clonotype turned up a few times. This chain joins TRBV3-1 and TRBJ1-2, with a weak D call TRBD1 (5 bases). This CDR3 has 15 amino acids. Per the germline V gene, CDR1 is LGHDT and CDR2 is YNNKEL (reference sequence). Trimming cost V 8 bases and J 3 bases, with 19 bases left between them. The CDR3 bases are TGTGCCAGCGGGACGCCCAGGGACCCCTACTATGGCTACACCTTC. It is translated as CASGTPRDPYYGYTF.

The rearrangement links TRBV24-1 to TRBJ1-2, with 7 nucleotides matching TRBD1. This CDR3 has 12 amino acids. Trimming removed 10 bases from V and 1 base from J; junction bases left unmatched: 2. Germline V gene sequence: CDR1 KGHDR, CDR2 SFDVKD. The CDR3 sequence is CATWDSNYGYTF. The CDR3 DNA sequence: TGTGCCACTTGGGACAGTAACTATGGCTACACCTTC.

This clonotype showed up just once. V and J are TRBV9 and TRBJ2-7, with 10 nucleotides matching TRBD1. The length of the CDR3 is 15 residues. The V and J ends lost 3 bases and 6 bases, in that order; junction bases with no gene match: 9. Per the germline V gene, CDR1 is SGDLS and CDR2 is YYNGEE. This CDR3 is CASSARDRGVGEQYF. In nucleotides, the CDR3 is TGTGCCAGCAGCGCCCGGGACAGGGGAGTTGGCGAGCAGTACTTC.

There are a few counts of this clonotype. The chain has TRBV29-1 and TRBJ1-2, with TRBD1 as a possible D gene (6 bases). The V end lost 4 bases, the J end lost 5 bases, and 11 bases lay between the germline ends. CDR3 length equals 12 residues. Per the germline V gene, CDR1 is SQVTM and CDR2 is ANQGSEA. The CDR3 sequence is CSVVAGDYGYTF. The DNA for the CDR3 is TGCAGCGTTGTCGCAGGGGATTATGGCTACACCTTC.

The rearrangement links TRBV4-2 to TRBJ2-6; D is perhaps TRBD1 (6 bases). Germline assignment: CDR1 LGHNA and CDR2 YNFKEQ. The CDR3 runs 16 residues. V lost 3 bases and J lost 1, with 10 bases in between. The CDR3 sequence is CASSQQTGSGANVLTF. Written as DNA, the CDR3 is TGTGCCAGCAGCCAGCAAACAGGGTCTGGGGCCAACGTCCTGACTTTC.

The gene calls are TRBV4-1 and TRBJ2-7; D is uncertain. V lost 1 base and J 7 bases, leaving 11 bases between the germline ends. Germline V gene lookup returns CDR1 MGHRA and CDR2 YSYEKL. The CDR3 contains 13 residues. The CDR3 nucleotides are TGCGCCAGCAGCCAAGTAGCAGATAGAGAGCAGTACTTC. Translating gives CASSQVADREQYF.

This clonotype was detected only a few times. The CDR3: CASSLGPSGVTYEQYF. CDR3 sequence (DNA): TGTGCCAGCAGCTTAGGTCCTAGCGGGGTTACCTACGAGCAGTACTTC. V gene TRBV7-6 combines with J gene TRBJ2-7, with TRBD2 matching over 9 bases. CDR3 length: 16 residues. Germline CDR1 SGHVS, CDR2 FNYEAQ. The J segment lost 2 bases and the V segment lost 1 base, leaving 6 bases of the junction unmatched.

This clonotype was seen more than once but under ten times. The rearrangement uses TRBV6-5 and TRBJ2-7; D might be TRBD2 (5 bases). The germline CDR1 and CDR2 sequences are MNHEY and SVGAGI. CDR3 size: 14 residues. V shed 6 bases and J shed 5 bases, with 17 bases lying between them. The CDR3, as DNA: TGTGCCAGCAGGTCTGTGGAGCAGGAGGACGAGCAGTACTTC. This sequence encodes CASRSVEQEDEQYF.

This clonotype was observed a few times. The chain recombines TRBV9 with TRBJ2-7; a weak D match, TRBD1 (9 bases). This CDR3 is 16 amino acids long. In germline, CDR1 is SGDLS, CDR2 YYNGEE. Trimming took off 0 bases at V and 2 bases at J, with 15 bases between the two ends. The CDR3 bases are TGTGCCAGCAGCGTAGTAGCGGGGACAGGGACCTACGAGCAGTACTTC. It codes for CASSVVAGTGTYEQYF.

The CDR3: CASSLAGYTYEQYF. The CDR3, as DNA: TGTGCCAGCAGCTTAGCCGGATATACCTACGAGCAGTACTTC. The rearrangement joins TRBV7-9 to TRBJ2-7, with D unclear. This CDR3 contains 14 residues. Germline values: CDR1 SEHNR, CDR2 FQNEAQ (reference sequence). Trimming removed 0 bases from V and 2 bases from J, with 8 bases in between.